A single sample is the source of the 26 T cell receptor beta chains below, sequenced in a study of STAT5B mutations in CD4+ large granular lymphocyte leukemia (dated by TCRdb to about 2022). Receptor libraries were prepared by the immunoSEQ multiplex PCR assay. TCRdb's version of the immuneACCESS table is confined to in-frame rearrangements and falls short of the full clone set. An unresolved V gene accounts for under half of the shortfall where checked; the remainder is of unknown origin. Here the sample has roughly 30,000 clones; approximately 90% occur a single time. The ten largest clones capture roughly 3.4% of the sample. Input material: CD4+ T cells from blood buffy coats. The receptors come from a human donor in good health.

Concerning this clone: A junction boundary mismatches the germline segment, possibly from a read error. The chain carries TRBV10-3 and TRBJ2-2, with D unresolved. The germline gives CDR1 ENHRY, CDR2 SYGVKD. This CDR3 contains 12 residues. This chain's CDR3 is CAISAKTGELFF. The CDR3 DNA reads TGTGCCATCAGTGCGAAAACCGGGGAGCTGTTTTTT.

This chain uses TRBV10-3 with TRBJ2-3; D might be TRBD2 (5 bases). Trimming removed 4 bases at V and 1 base at J, with 12 bases between. Germline lookup yields CDR1 ENHRY and CDR2 SYGVKD. This CDR3 has 15 residues. CDR3 bases: TGTGCCATCAGTGCTGGCCTTAGCGGCACAGATACGCAGTATTTT. Translated: CAISAGLSGTDTQYF.

This clone appeared a few times. The chain combines TRBV2 with TRBJ1-5, with 10 bases identical to TRBD1. The germline V gene encodes CDR1 SNHLY and CDR2 FYNNEI. This CDR3 spans 15 amino acids. The trim removed 4 bases at V and 5 bases at J, leaving 5 bases unmatched. The chain's CDR3 is CASSGQGATDQPQHF. The CDR3 coding sequence is TGTGCCAGCAGTGGACAGGGGGCGACGGATCAGCCCCAGCATTTT.

V is TRBV29-1 and J is TRBJ2-1; the D gene is possibly TRBD2 (6 bases). The length of the CDR3 is 13 residues. Trimming cost V 3 bases and J 10 bases, with 16 bases left between them. Germline CDR1 reads SQVTM; CDR2 reads ANQGSEA. Written as DNA, the CDR3 is TGCAGCGTTGACCTGGGACTCGGCGGAGAGCAGTTCTTC. This codes for CSVDLGLGGEQFF.

The chain has TRBV28 and TRBJ1-5, with D perhaps matching TRBD1 (5 bases). Per germline, CDR1 MDHEN and CDR2 SYDVKM. Between the trimmed V and J ends, which lost 10 bases and 4 bases, there was a span of 14 bases. The CDR3 covers 13 residues. The CDR3 nucleotides are TGTGCCACCCAGGGAGCCGGTAATCAGCCCCAGCATTTT. Protein product: CATQGAGNQPQHF.

V and J are TRBV6-6 and TRBJ1-1; D is undetermined. This CDR3 is built from 13 residues. The germline gives CDR1 MNHNY, CDR2 SVGAGI (reference sequence). The V and J ends lost 0 bases and 1 base respectively, with 3 bases between them. CDR3 region: CASSYSQNTEAFF. DNA for the CDR3: TGTGCCAGCAGTTACTCACAGAACACTGAAGCTTTCTTT.

The chain uses TRBV15 and TRBJ1-5; D not certain. Germline CDR1 LNHNV, CDR2 YYDKDF (reference sequence). The CDR3 length is 16 residues. V was cut by 1 base and J by 1 base, with 11 bases left in between. The CDR3 region has the DNA TGTGCCACCAGCAGAGTAGGTGGCAGGAGCAATCAGCCCCAGCATTTT. Amino acid sequence: CATSRVGGRSNQPQHF.

The chain combines TRBV6-5 with TRBJ2-5; D remains ambiguous. The CDR3 is 15 amino acids. V was clipped by 5 bases and J by 4 bases, with 17 bases between them. Germline V CDR1 and CDR2: MNHEY, SVGAGI. The CDR3: CASSPEGRALETQYF. The CDR3 DNA follows: TGTGCCAGCAGTCCCGAAGGAAGAGCCCTAGAGACCCAGTACTTC.

This chain connects TRBV4-3 to TRBJ2-2; 14 nucleotides match TRBD2. The germline V gene has CDR1 LGHNA and CDR2 YSLEER. The CDR3 totals 18 residues. Trimming removed 0 bases from V and 4 bases from J; junction bases left unmatched: 4. Here the CDR3 DNA reads TGCGCCAGCAGCCAAGAGCCGGGACTAGCGGGAGTCACCGGGGAGCTGTTTTTT. As protein: CASSQEPGLAGVTGELFF.

The V and J genes are TRBV12-5 and TRBJ2-3; D assignment may be TRBD1 or TRBD2 (5 bases each). The CDR3 covers 12 residues. V lost 3 bases and J 7 bases, leaving 8 bases between the germline ends. Germline V CDR1 and CDR2: LGHNT, FRNRAP. The CDR3 sequence is CASGFGGNTQYF. CDR3 bases: TGTGCTAGTGGTTTTGGGGGAAATACGCAGTATTTT.

This clone appeared a single time. This rearrangement joins TRBV4-3 to TRBJ1-4; D is undetermined. Trimming pared 4 bases from V and 0 bases from J, leaving 15 bases between. This CDR3 has 17 residues. Germline lookup yields CDR1 LGHNA and CDR2 YSLEER. CDR3 bases: TGCGCCAGCAGCCTAGGCACCACTCGCGCAACTAATGAAAAACTGTTTTTT. It codes for CASSLGTTRATNEKLFF.

The chain links TRBV6-1 to TRBJ2-7, with D tentatively TRBD2 (7 bases). This CDR3 has 15 residues. Trimming removed 9 bases from V and 6 bases from J, with 24 bases in between. Germline V CDR1 and CDR2: MNHNS, SASEGT. CDR3 sequence reads: CASFIRGGGPGEQYF. For the CDR3, the DNA is TGTGCCAGTTTTATTAGGGGGGGAGGGCCGGGCGAGCAGTACTTC.

This sequence joins TRBV7-7 and TRBJ2-1; tentatively, D is TRBD1 (5 bases). Trimming took off 5 bases at V and 6 bases at J, with 11 bases between the two ends. The CDR3 length is 13 residues. Germline CDR1 is SSHAT and CDR2 is FNYEAQ (reference sequence). CDR3 in amino acids: CASSTDSTNEQFF. The CDR3 nucleotides read TGTGCCAGCAGCACCGACAGTACCAATGAGCAGTTCTTC.

This clone was detected a few times. This rearrangement joins TRBV29-1 to TRBJ1-2; the D gene is possibly TRBD1 (6 bases). Looked up from germline, CDR1 is SQVTM and CDR2 is ANQGSEA. The CDR3 is 13 residues long. V was shortened by 4 bases and J by 7 bases, with 16 bases between the two germline ends. The CDR3 DNA reads as TGCAGCGTTGGAGGCGGGGGGGCTTCTGGCTACACCTTC. Its protein is CSVGGGGASGYTF.

V and J are TRBV14 and TRBJ1-2, with D unclear. This CDR3 region has 15 residues. The germline CDR1 and CDR2 sequences are SGHDN and FVKESK. V was pared by 0 bases and J by 4 bases, with 12 bases between. The CDR3 loop is CASSQDLRLGYGYTF. The DNA for the CDR3 is TGTGCCAGCAGCCAAGATCTAAGGCTGGGCTATGGCTACACCTTC.

V is TRBV7-2 and J is TRBJ2-3, with 9 bases matching TRBD2. The germline V gene encodes CDR1 SGHTA and CDR2 FQGNSA. V shed 7 bases and J 2 bases; nucleotides not matched to a gene: 13. CDR3 length: 17 amino acids. CDR3 loop: CASTLRGLAGNTDTQYF. Written as DNA, the CDR3 is TGTGCCAGCACCCTTAGAGGCCTAGCGGGAAACACAGATACGCAGTATTTT.

This rearrangement joins TRBV11-1 to TRBJ2-4; tentatively, D is TRBD1 (6 bases). CDR3 length: 15 amino acids. Germline loops: CDR1 SGHAT, CDR2 FQDESV (reference sequence). V lost 1 base and J 0 bases, leaving 7 bases between the germline ends. The chain's CDR3 is CASSLEGGAKNIQYF. CDR3 DNA: TGTGCCAGCAGCTTAGAAGGGGGAGCCAAAAACATTCAGTACTTC.

This clone was seen a single time. This rearrangement joins TRBV10-3 to TRBJ2-5; D may be TRBD1 or TRBD2 (6 bases each). The germline V gene encodes CDR1 ENHRY and CDR2 SYGVKD. V lost 10 bases and J lost 1, with 16 bases in between. This CDR3 is 14 amino acids long. CDR3 protein: CATRAGGSQETQYF. The CDR3, as DNA: TGTGCCACCAGAGCCGGGGGCTCCCAAGAGACCCAGTACTTC.

DNA of the CDR3: TGTGCCAGCTCACCGCGGACAGGGAAAGACGAGCAGTACTTC. Residues: CASSPRTGKDEQYF. V is TRBV18 and J is TRBJ2-7; TRBD1 matches at 8 bases. This CDR3 is built from 14 residues. Losses at the gene ends were 3 bases for V and 5 bases for J; bases not matched to a gene: 6. Germline lookup yields CDR1 KGHSH and CDR2 LQKENI.

The chain couples TRBV28 to TRBJ1-4; D not certain. The germline CDR1 and CDR2 sequences are MDHEN and SYDVKM. This CDR3 comprises 18 residues. V was pared by 6 bases and J by 4 bases, with 24 bases between. The DNA of the CDR3 is TGTGCCAGCAGAACGCGCGGTATACCAACTCAGGATAATGAAAAACTGTTTTTT. Translation gives CASRTRGIPTQDNEKLFF.

The CDR3 loop reads CASSVQGAFTEAFF. CDR3 DNA sequence: TGTGCCAGCAGCGTACAGGGGGCTTTCACTGAAGCTTTCTTT. V gene TRBV7-9 combines with J gene TRBJ1-1; the match to TRBD1 covers 9 bases. J lost 4 bases, V lost 5 bases, and 5 bases had no gene match. The CDR3 has 14 residues. Germline CDR1 is SEHNR and CDR2 is FQNEAQ (reference sequence).

This rearrangement joins TRBV6-1 to TRBJ1-4; no firm D call. This CDR3 region has 12 residues. Trimming took off 3 bases at V and 10 bases at J, with 9 bases between the two ends. CDR1 is MNHNS, CDR2 SASEGT, per germline. This CDR3 is CASSESGGKLFF. DNA for the CDR3: TGTGCCAGCAGTGAGTCGGGTGGAAAACTGTTTTTT.

The rearrangement joins TRBV6-6 to TRBJ2-7; TRBD2 matches at 8 bases. V was pared by 2 bases and J by 2 bases, with 5 bases of the junction left unmatched. This CDR3 comprises 15 residues. Germline-derived CDR1 and CDR2 are MNHNY and SVGAGI (reference sequence). CDR3 loop: CASSYLSGTPYEQYF. CDR3 nucleotide sequence: TGTGCCAGCAGTTACCTTAGCGGGACTCCCTACGAGCAGTACTTC.

This sequence joins TRBV7-7 and TRBJ2-2, with D tentatively TRBD2 (5 bases). Looked up from germline, CDR1 is SSHAT and CDR2 is FNYEAQ (reference sequence). V was shortened by 5 bases and J by 4 bases, with 14 bases between the two germline ends. The CDR3 contains 15 residues. This CDR3 is CASSPTRIGTGELFF. The CDR3 nucleotides are TGTGCCAGCAGCCCAACTAGAATTGGCACCGGGGAGCTGTTTTTT. The full variable domain, with the rest looked up from reference TRBV7-7 and TRBJ2-2, is GAGVSQSPRYKVTKRGQDVTLRCDPISSHATLYWYQQALGQGPEFLTYFNYEAQPDKSGLPSDRFSAERPEGSISTLTIQRTEQRDSAMYRCASSPTRIGTGELFFGEGSRLTVL.

J is TRBJ2-3 and V is TRBV5-1, with D unclear. Per the germline V gene, CDR1 is SGHRS and CDR2 is YFSETQ. This CDR3 contains 13 residues. The germline V and J ends were trimmed by 0 bases and 2 bases, with 4 bases remaining between them. The CDR3 DNA reads as TGCGCCAGCAGCTTGGGGAACACAGATACGCAGTATTTT. It specifies CASSLGNTDTQYF.

The chain links TRBV27 to TRBJ2-3; possible D gene TRBD2, 6 bases. The V and J ends lost 5 bases and 3 bases respectively, with 12 bases between them. The CDR3 spans 14 residues. Germline CDR1 is MNHEY and CDR2 is SMNVEV (reference sequence). The CDR3 sequence is CASSNRDSTDTQYF. Written as DNA, the CDR3 is TGTGCCAGCAGTAACCGGGACTCTACAGATACGCAGTATTTT.